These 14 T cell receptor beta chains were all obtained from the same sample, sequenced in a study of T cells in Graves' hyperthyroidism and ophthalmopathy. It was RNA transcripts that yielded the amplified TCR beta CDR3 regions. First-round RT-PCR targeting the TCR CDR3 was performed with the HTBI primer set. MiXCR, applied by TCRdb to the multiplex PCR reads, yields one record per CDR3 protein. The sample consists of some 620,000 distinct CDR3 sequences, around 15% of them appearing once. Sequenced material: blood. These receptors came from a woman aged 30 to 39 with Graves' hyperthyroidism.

The CDR3 loop reads CASSQGDLEGQFF. The CDR3 region has the DNA TGCGCCAGCAGCCAAGGAGATCTAGAAGGCCAGTTCTTC. The chain links TRBV4-1 to TRBJ2-1; no reliable D call. V was trimmed by 1 base and J by 13 bases, leaving 14 bases between them. CDR1 is MGHRA, CDR2 YSYEKL, per germline. CDR3 length: 13 amino acids.

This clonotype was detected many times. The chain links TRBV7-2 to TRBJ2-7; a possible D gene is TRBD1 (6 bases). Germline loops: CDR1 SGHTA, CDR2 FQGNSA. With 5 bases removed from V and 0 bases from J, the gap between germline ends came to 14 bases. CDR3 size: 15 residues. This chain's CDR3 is CASSPHGTHSYEQYF. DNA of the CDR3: TGTGCCAGCAGCCCCCACGGGACACACTCCTACGAGCAGTACTTC. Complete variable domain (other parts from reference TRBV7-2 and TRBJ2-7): GAGVSQSPSNKVTEKGKDVELRCDPISGHTALYWYRQSLGQGLEFLIYFQGNSAPDKSGLPSDRFSAERTGGSVSTLTIQRTQQEDSAVYLCASSPHGTHSYEQYFGPGTRLTVT.

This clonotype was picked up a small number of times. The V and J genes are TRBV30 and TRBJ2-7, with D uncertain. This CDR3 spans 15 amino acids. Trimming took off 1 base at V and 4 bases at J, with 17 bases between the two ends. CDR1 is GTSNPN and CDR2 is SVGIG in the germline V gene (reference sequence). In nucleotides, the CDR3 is TGTGCCTGGAGTGGGAACCCTCGCCACGATTACGAGCAGTACTTC. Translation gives CAWSGNPRHDYEQYF.

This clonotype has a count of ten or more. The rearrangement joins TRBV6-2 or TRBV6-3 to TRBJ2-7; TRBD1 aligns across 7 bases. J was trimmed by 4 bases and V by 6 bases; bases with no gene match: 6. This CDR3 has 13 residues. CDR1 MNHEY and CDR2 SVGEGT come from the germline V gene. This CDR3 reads CASRGQTGYEQYF. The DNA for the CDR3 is TGTGCCAGCAGGGGACAGACGGGGTACGAGCAGTACTTC.

The CDR3 DNA follows: TGTGCCAGCAGTTCCCCTTTTGGGACTGAAGCTTTCTTT. Translation gives CASSSPFGTEAFF. The V and J genes are TRBV27 and TRBJ1-1; no clear D. Germline V gene data show CDR1 as MNHEY and CDR2 as SMNVEV (reference sequence). The CDR3 length is 13 residues. The ends were cut back, 4 bases at V and 5 bases at J, with 11 bases in the middle.

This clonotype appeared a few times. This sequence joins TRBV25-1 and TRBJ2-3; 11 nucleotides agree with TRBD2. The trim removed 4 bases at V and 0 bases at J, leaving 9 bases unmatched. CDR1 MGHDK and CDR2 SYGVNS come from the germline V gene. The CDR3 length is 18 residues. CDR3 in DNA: TGTGCCAGCAGTGGAGTGCTAGCGGGAGGTGAGAGCACAGATACGCAGTATTTT. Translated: CASSGVLAGGESTDTQYF.

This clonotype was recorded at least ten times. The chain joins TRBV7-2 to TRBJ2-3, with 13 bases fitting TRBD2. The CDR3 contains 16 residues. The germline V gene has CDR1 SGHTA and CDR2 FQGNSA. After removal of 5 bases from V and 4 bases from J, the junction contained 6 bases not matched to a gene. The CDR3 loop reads CASSLRLAGGADTQYF. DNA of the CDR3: TGTGCCAGCAGCCTAAGACTAGCGGGAGGCGCAGATACGCAGTATTTT.

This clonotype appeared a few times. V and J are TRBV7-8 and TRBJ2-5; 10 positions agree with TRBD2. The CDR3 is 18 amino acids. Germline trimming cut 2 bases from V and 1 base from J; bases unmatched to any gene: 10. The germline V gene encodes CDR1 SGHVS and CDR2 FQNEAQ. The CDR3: CASSLHRGVAGGQETQYF. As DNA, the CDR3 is TGTGCCAGCAGCTTACATAGAGGGGTAGCGGGAGGCCAAGAGACCCAGTACTTC.

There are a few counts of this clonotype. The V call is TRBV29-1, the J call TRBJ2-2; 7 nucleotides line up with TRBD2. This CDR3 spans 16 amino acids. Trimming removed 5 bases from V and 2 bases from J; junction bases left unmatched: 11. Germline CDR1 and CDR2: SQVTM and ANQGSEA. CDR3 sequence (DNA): TGCAGCGTTCGTGGGGGGGACGGATTAAACACCGGGGAGCTGTTTTTT. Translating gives CSVRGGDGLNTGELFF.

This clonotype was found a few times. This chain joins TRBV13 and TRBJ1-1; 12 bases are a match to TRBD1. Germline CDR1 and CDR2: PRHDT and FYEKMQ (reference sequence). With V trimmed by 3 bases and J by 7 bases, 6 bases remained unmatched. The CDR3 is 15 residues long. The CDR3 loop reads CASSLGQGAENEAFF. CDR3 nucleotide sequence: TGTGCCAGCAGCTTGGGACAGGGGGCAGAGAATGAAGCTTTCTTT.

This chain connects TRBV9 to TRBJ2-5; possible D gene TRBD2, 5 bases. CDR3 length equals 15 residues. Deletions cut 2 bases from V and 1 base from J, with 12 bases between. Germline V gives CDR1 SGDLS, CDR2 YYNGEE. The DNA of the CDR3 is TGTGCCAGCAGCGTCGGGAATCGGGGCCAAGAGACCCAGTACTTC. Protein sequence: CASSVGNRGQETQYF.

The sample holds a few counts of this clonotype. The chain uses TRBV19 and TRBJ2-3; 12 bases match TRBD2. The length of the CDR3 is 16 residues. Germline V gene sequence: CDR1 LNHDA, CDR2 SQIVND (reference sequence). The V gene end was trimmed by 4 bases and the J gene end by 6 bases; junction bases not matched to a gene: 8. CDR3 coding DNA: TGTGCCAGTAGTAGCGGACTAGCGGGATCCCCCGATACGCAGTATTTT. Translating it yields CASSSGLAGSPDTQYF.

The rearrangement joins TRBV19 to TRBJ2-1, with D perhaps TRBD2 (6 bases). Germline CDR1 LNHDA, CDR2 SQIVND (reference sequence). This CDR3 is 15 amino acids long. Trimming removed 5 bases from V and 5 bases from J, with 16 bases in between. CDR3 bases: TGTGCCAGTAGTTCGGCGGGGTTGGGTCACAATGAGCAGTTCTTC. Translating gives CASSSAGLGHNEQFF.

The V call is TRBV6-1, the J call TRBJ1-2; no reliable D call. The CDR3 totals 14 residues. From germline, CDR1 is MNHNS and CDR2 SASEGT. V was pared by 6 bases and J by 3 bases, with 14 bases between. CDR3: CASSRTGGDYGYTF. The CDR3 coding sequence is TGTGCCAGCAGCCGGACGGGAGGAGACTATGGCTACACCTTC.